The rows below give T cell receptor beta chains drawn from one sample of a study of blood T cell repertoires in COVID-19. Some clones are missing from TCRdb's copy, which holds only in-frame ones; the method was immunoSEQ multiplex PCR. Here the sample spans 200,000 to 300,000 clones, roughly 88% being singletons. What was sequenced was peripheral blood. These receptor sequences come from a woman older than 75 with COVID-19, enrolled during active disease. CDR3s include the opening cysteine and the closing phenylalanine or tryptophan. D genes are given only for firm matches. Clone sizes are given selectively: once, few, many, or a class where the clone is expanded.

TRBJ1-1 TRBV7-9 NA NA TGTGCCAGCAGCTTACTTGGTGCGGGGGGAGCTTTCTTT CASSLLGAGGAFF
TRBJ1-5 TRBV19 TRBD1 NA TGTGCCAGTAGTATCCGGACAGGGTCGATTAATCAGCCCCAGCATTTT CASSIRTGSINQPQHF
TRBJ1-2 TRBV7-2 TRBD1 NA TGTGCCAGCAGCCCAGACATGGACAGGAACTATGGCTACACCTTC CASSPDMDRNYGYTF
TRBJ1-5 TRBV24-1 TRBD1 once TGTGCCACCAGTACGACAGGGGCGAGCAATCAGCCCCAGCATTTT CATSTTGASNQPQHF
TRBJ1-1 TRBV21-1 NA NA TGTGCCAGCAGACCCACAGGGGGCACTGAAGCTTTCTTT CASRPTGGTEAFF
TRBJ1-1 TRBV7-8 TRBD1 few TGTGCCAGCAGCCCCCCTGGGTTGAGGGACAGGCAACTGAACACTGAAGCTTTCTTT CASSPPGLRDRQLNTEAFF
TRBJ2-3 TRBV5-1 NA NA TGCGCCAGCTTTGCCGGGGGGCTCGGCGCAGATACGCAGTATTTT CASFAGGLGADTQYF
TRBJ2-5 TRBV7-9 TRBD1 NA TGTGCCAGCAGCTTAAGTATGGGACAGGGGCGTTTCGAGACCCAGTACTTC CASSLSMGQGRFETQYF
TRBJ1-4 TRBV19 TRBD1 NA TGTGCCAGTAGGACAGGGGCAACTAATGAAAAACTGTTTTTT CASRTGATNEKLFF
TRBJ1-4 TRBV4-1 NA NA TGCGCCAGCAGCCTCGGGAGGGGGGGAAGGGAAAAACTGTTTTTT CASSLGRGGREKLFF
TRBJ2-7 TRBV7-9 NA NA TGTGCCAGCAGCGCGGGGCTAATTTCCTACGAGCAGTACTTC CASSAGLISYEQYF
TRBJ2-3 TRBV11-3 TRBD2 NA TGTGCCAGCAGCTTAAGTGTCACTAGCGGGGGCACAGATACGCAGTATTTT CASSLSVTSGGTDTQYF
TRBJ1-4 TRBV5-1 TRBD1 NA TGCGCCAGCAGCTTCGGACAGGGAAAAGAAAAACTGTTTTTT CASSFGQGKEKLFF
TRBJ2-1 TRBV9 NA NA TGTGCCAGCAGCTCCCTAATAAATGAGCAGTTCTTC CASSSLINEQFF
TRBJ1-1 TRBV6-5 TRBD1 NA TGTGCCAGCAGTCAACAGGGGGTCGGGAACACTGAAGCTTTCTTT CASSQQGVGNTEAFF
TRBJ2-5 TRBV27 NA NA TGTGCCAGCAGTTTCTTTCAAGAGACCCAGTACTTC CASSFFQETQYF
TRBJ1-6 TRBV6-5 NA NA TGTGCCAGCAGTTACTCGTGGAACAGGTCACCCCTCCACTTT CASSYSWNRSPLHF
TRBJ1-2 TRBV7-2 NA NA TGTGCCAGCAGCTTAGCGGGACTATCATATGGCTACACCTTC CASSLAGLSYGYTF
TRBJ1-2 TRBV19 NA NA TGTGCCAGTATGGACAGAAGCAACTTAAACTATGGCTACACCTTC CASMDRSNLNYGYTF
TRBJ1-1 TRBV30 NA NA TGTGCCTGGAGTTCGACCGGAGGTACTGAAGCTTTCTTT CAWSSTGGTEAFF
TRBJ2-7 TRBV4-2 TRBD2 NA TGTGCCAGCAGCCAGACTATAGCGGGGGGATACGAGCAGTACTTC CASSQTIAGGYEQYF
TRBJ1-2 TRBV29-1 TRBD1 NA TGCAGCGCGACAGGGGGCGCAGGCTATGGCTACACCTTC CSATGGAGYGYTF